This entry lists 23 T cell receptor beta chains sequenced from one sample in a study of CD8+ T cells in alopecia areata. cDNA serving as the sequencing template came from extracted, reverse transcribed RNA. TCRdb keeps only in-frame clones here, not all; method: immunoSEQ multiplex PCR. The repertoire holds approximately 100,000 clones, with over 40% as singletons. The sequenced sample consisted of CD4+ T cells sorted from blood. The origin of the receptors is a human donor with alopecia areata.

This rearrangement joins TRBV9 to TRBJ2-2; D is perhaps TRBD1 (7 bases). V was shortened by 0 bases and J by 6 bases, with 15 bases between the two germline ends. Germline V gives CDR1 SGDLS, CDR2 YYNGEE. The CDR3 is 16 amino acids. The DNA of the CDR3 is TGTGCCAGCAGCGTAGTGAGGGGGCCTAGCGCCGGGGAGCTGTTTTTT. Translating it yields CASSVVRGPSAGELFF. Full variable domain (missing parts from reference TRBV9 and TRBJ2-2): DSGVTQTPKHLITATGQRVTLRCSPRSGDLSVYWYQQSLDQGLQFLIQYYNGEERAKGNILERFSAQQFPDLHSELNLSSLELGDSALYFCASSVVRGPSAGELFFGEGSRLTVL.

This clone appeared a few times. The chain is built from TRBV2 and TRBJ2-6; 8 nucleotides match TRBD1. Germline trimming cut 6 bases from V and 1 base from J; bases unmatched to any gene: 2. CDR1 SNHLY and CDR2 FYNNEI come from the germline V gene. The CDR3 runs 15 residues. The CDR3 loop is CASRDRASGANVLTF. DNA of the CDR3: TGTGCCAGCAGGGACAGGGCATCTGGGGCCAACGTCCTGACTTTC.

This clone was observed many times. This sequence joins TRBV7-2 and TRBJ2-3; D is undetermined. Germline CDR1 is SGHTA and CDR2 is FQGNSA. The CDR3 sequence is 13 residues long. V lost 5 bases and J lost 2, with 8 bases in between. The CDR3 sequence is CASSLGPTDTQYF. CDR3 coding DNA: TGTGCCAGCAGCCTTGGACCCACAGATACGCAGTATTTT.

A few counts support this clone. The CDR3 here is CSVGSANQPQHF. The CDR3 region has the DNA TGCAGCGTTGGGTCGGCCAATCAGCCCCAGCATTTT. This chain links TRBV29-1 with TRBJ1-5; D call uncertain. Trimming cost V 4 bases and J 3 bases, with 7 bases left between them. The germline gives CDR1 SQVTM, CDR2 ANQGSEA. The CDR3 length is 12 residues.

The rearrangement joins TRBV29-1 to TRBJ2-2, with unresolved D. Trimming cost V 4 bases and J 0 bases, with 9 bases left between them. The V gene's germline CDR1 is SQVTM and CDR2 ANQGSEA. The CDR3 loop spans 14 amino acids. CDR3 bases: TGCAGCGTTGGTGTCAGCGCGAACACCGGGGAGCTGTTTTTT. It yields the protein CSVGVSANTGELFF.

The chain couples TRBV29-1 to TRBJ2-1; D gene unclear. Trimming shortened V by 3 bases and J by 7 bases, and 10 bases separated the two germline ends. Germline CDR1 reads SQVTM; CDR2 reads ANQGSEA. CDR3 length: 12 amino acids. The CDR3 nucleotides are TGCAGCGTTGAGACTTTGGGGAATGAGCAGTTCTTC. Amino acid sequence: CSVETLGNEQFF.

V usage is TRBV5-1 and J usage is TRBJ2-2, with TRBD1 matching 7 bases. The CDR3 extends over 16 amino acids. V lost 4 bases and J lost 2; bases outside the gene matches: 8. Per germline, CDR1 SGHRS and CDR2 YFSETQ. The CDR3 loop is CASSLRQGSNTGELFF. Written as DNA, the CDR3 is TGCGCCAGCAGCCTTCGACAGGGATCAAACACCGGGGAGCTGTTTTTT.

The gene calls are TRBV18 and TRBJ1-1; D unclear. The CDR3 is made up of 14 amino acids. Looked up from germline, CDR1 is KGHSH and CDR2 is LQKENI. V dropped 2 bases and J dropped 3 bases, with 10 bases sitting between them. Here the CDR3 DNA reads TGTGCCAGCTCACCAGTCGGAAGGGACACTGAAGCTTTCTTT. Residues: CASSPVGRDTEAFF. The full variable domain, in which reference TRBV18 and TRBJ1-1 provide the parts outside the CDR3, is NAGVMQNPRHLVRRRGQEARLRCSPMKGHSHVYWYRQLPEEGLKFMVYLQKENIIDESGMPKERFSAEFPKEGPSILRIQQVVRGDSAAYFCASSPVGRDTEAFFGQGTRLTVV.

This sequence joins TRBV9 and TRBJ2-1, with D perhaps TRBD2 (5 bases). This CDR3 has 15 residues. The V gene's germline CDR1 is SGDLS and CDR2 YYNGEE. V lost 0 bases, J lost 2 bases, and 9 bases lay in between. CDR3 in amino acids: CASSVDPRAYNEQFF. CDR3 DNA sequence: TGTGCCAGCAGCGTAGACCCGAGGGCCTACAATGAGCAGTTCTTC.

This chain uses TRBV2 with TRBJ2-1; D possibly corresponds to TRBD2 (6 bases). CDR1 SNHLY and CDR2 FYNNEI come from the germline V gene. V lost 2 bases and J lost 5, with 13 bases in between. The CDR3 has 15 amino acids. The CDR3 reads CASSEKTSMNNEQFF. The CDR3, as DNA: TGTGCCAGCAGTGAAAAGACTAGTATGAACAATGAGCAGTTCTTC.

This clone has only a few counts. J is TRBJ1-2 and V is TRBV20-1; no reliable D call. Trimming took 6 bases from V and 4 from J, leaving 6 bases between them. The CDR3 is 10 amino acids. In germline, CDR1 is DFQATT, CDR2 SNEGSKA (reference sequence). The CDR3 loop reads CSANSYGYTF. The CDR3 bases are TGCAGTGCCAACAGCTATGGCTACACCTTC.

Written as DNA, the CDR3 is TGTGCCAGCAGAGGAGCGAGCCTACCTGGCTACACCTTC. Protein product: CASRGASLPGYTF. V is TRBV27 and J is TRBJ1-2, with D unresolved. This CDR3 is 13 amino acids long. Trimming shortened V by 6 bases and J by 7 bases, and 15 bases separated the two germline ends. CDR1 is MNHEY and CDR2 is SMNVEV in the germline V gene (reference sequence).

This clone turned up a few times. This rearrangement joins TRBV2 to TRBJ1-1; no clear D gene. Germline V gives CDR1 SNHLY, CDR2 FYNNEI. The CDR3 sequence is 12 residues long. The CDR3 coding sequence is TGTGCTTCCCAGAGGAGTGGCACTGAAGCTTTCTTT. Translation gives CASQRSGTEAFF.

In this sample, this clone turned up a few times. The rearrangement joins TRBV29-1 to TRBJ2-1; D perhaps matches TRBD2 (6 bases). V lost 7 bases and J 7 bases, leaving 29 bases between the germline ends. CDR1 and CDR2 from the germline V gene are SQVTM and ANQGSEA. This CDR3 contains 17 residues. DNA of the CDR3: TGCAGCGCCTCGACACGGACTACCGTCGCTGGTGGTAATGAGCAGTTCTTC. It is translated as CSASTRTTVAGGNEQFF.

The rearrangement links TRBV7-8 to TRBJ2-1; D is possibly TRBD1 or TRBD2 (6 bases each). Germline lookup yields CDR1 SGHVS and CDR2 FQNEAQ. V lost 3 bases, J lost 5 bases, and 11 bases lay in between. The CDR3 is 14 residues long. The DNA for the CDR3 is TGTGCCAGCAGCTTTGTTGGGGGGCACAATGAGCAGTTCTTC. Protein product: CASSFVGGHNEQFF.

In its sample, this clone was seen a few times. The rearrangement joins TRBV29-1 to TRBJ2-1; unclear D gene. The V gene's germline CDR1 is SQVTM and CDR2 ANQGSEA. With 6 bases removed from V and 12 bases from J, the gap between germline ends came to 24 bases. This CDR3 contains 14 residues. The CDR3 DNA reads as TGCAGCGTCGACCTCCTCCTACGACCACATGGGCAGTTCTTC. Its protein product is CSVDLLLRPHGQFF.

The chain carries TRBV28 and TRBJ1-1, with D tentatively TRBD1 (6 bases). The V gene's germline CDR1 is MDHEN and CDR2 SYDVKM. CDR3 length: 16 amino acids. With 5 bases removed from V and 5 bases from J, the gap between germline ends came to 21 bases. The CDR3 loop is CASSPSGMGGRTEAFF. CDR3 in DNA: TGTGCCAGCAGTCCCTCCGGGATGGGGGGCAGGACTGAAGCTTTCTTT.

In this sample, this clone turned up a few times. The chain employs TRBV7-2 and TRBJ1-2; D remains unclear. V lost 0 bases and J 6 bases, leaving 11 bases between the germline ends. From germline, CDR1 is SGHTA and CDR2 FQGNSA. This CDR3 region has 14 residues. CDR3 amino acids: CASSLAGPEHGYTF. The CDR3 DNA reads TGTGCCAGCAGCTTAGCCGGGCCGGAACATGGCTACACCTTC. Looking up the rest from reference TRBV7-2 and TRBJ1-2 gives the full variable domain: GAGVSQSPSNKVTEKGKDVELRCDPISGHTALYWYRQSLGQGLEFLIYFQGNSAPDKSGLPSDRFSAERTGGSVSTLTIQRTQQEDSAVYLCASSLAGPEHGYTFGSGTRLTVV.

The chain recombines TRBV29-1 with TRBJ2-7; weak D call: TRBD1 (6 bases). Germline CDR1 reads SQVTM; CDR2 reads ANQGSEA. This CDR3 contains 13 residues. V was clipped by 6 bases and J by 1 base, with 13 bases between them. The CDR3 sequence is CSVLRDKSYEQYF. The CDR3 bases are TGCAGCGTCCTCCGGGACAAATCCTACGAGCAGTACTTC.

The chain couples TRBV7-9 to TRBJ2-1; D is ambiguous. CDR1 and CDR2 (germline): SEHNR, FQNEAQ (reference sequence). The CDR3 is made up of 15 amino acids. V lost 1 base, J lost 3 bases, and 10 bases lay in between. The DNA for the CDR3 is TGTGCCAGCAGCTTAGTTCCTTCAGTCTACAATGAGCAGTTCTTC. This codes for CASSLVPSVYNEQFF.

J is TRBJ2-7 and V is TRBV29-1; perhaps TRBD1 as D (5 bases). CDR1 SQVTM and CDR2 ANQGSEA come from the germline V gene. Trimming left V 7 bases short and J 0 bases short, with 25 bases between. The CDR3 covers 17 residues. CDR3 in amino acids: CSATPAGLAASSYEQYF. In DNA, the CDR3 is TGCAGCGCTACCCCCGCAGGGCTGGCCGCGAGCTCCTACGAGCAGTACTTC.

The V gene is TRBV7-2, the J gene TRBJ2-4, with 8 bases lining up with TRBD2. The length of the CDR3 is 16 residues. The germline CDR1 and CDR2 sequences are SGHTA and FQGNSA. The V and J ends lost 3 bases and 3 bases, in that order; junction bases with no gene match: 7. CDR3 DNA sequence: TGTGCCAGCAGCTTCAGTAGCGGGACGCTCAAAAACATTCAGTACTTC. Translating gives CASSFSSGTLKNIQYF.

V usage is TRBV29-1 and J usage is TRBJ2-7, with a tentative D call TRBD1 (6 bases). The germline V gene has CDR1 SQVTM and CDR2 ANQGSEA. CDR3 size: 14 residues. Trimming took 6 bases from V and 1 from J, leaving 16 bases between them. CDR3 region: CSVVDRRLSYEQYF. The CDR3 DNA reads TGCAGCGTCGTAGACAGGCGCCTATCCTACGAGCAGTACTTC.